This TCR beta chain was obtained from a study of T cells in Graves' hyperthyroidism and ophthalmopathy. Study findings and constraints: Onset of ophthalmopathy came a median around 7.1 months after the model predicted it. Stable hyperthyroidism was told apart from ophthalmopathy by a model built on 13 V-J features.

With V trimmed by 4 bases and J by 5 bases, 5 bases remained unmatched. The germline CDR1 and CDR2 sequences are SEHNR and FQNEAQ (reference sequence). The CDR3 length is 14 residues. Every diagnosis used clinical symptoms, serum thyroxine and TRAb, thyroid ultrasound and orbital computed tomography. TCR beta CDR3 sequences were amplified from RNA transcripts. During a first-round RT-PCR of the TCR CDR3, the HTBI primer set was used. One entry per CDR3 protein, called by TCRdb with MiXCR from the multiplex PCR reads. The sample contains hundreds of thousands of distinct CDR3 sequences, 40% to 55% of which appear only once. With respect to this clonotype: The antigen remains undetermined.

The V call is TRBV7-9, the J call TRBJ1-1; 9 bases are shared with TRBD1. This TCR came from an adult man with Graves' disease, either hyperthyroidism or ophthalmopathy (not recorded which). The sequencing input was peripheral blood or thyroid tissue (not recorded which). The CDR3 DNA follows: TGTGCCAGCAGCTCATGGACAGGGGAGACTGAAGCTTTCTTT. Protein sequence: CASSSWTGETEAFF.